Reported below is one T cell receptor beta chain. Treatment: oral pan-JAK inhibitor, 5-10 mg twice daily. cDNA prepared by RNA extraction and subsequent reverse transcription served as the template for sequencing. The repertoire was sequenced with immunoSEQ multiplex PCR; TCRdb's copy has only in-frame clones and lacks some. The data show some 120,000 clones, over 60% seen once. The V and J ends lost 6 bases and 2 bases respectively, with 13 bases between them. Germline CDR1 and CDR2: SQVTM and ANQGSEA. The CDR3 is made up of 13 amino acids. The data derive from a study of CD8+ T cells in alopecia areata.

The sample in question was CD4+ T cells sorted from blood, obtained at week 4, from a patient treated with tofacitinib. The origin of this receptor is a human donor with alopecia areata. This chain connects TRBV29-1 to TRBJ2-5; no firm D call. The CDR3 loop reads CSVFDRLQETQYF. CDR3 DNA: TGCAGCGTCTTCGACCGGTTACAAGAGACCCAGTACTTC.